The sequence of this TCR beta chain was determined in a study of CD8+CD57+ T cells in acquired aplastic anemia. Study-level findings and limits: Found in both controls and patients were almost 30 CD8+ CDR3 sequences.

TCR beta VDJ and CDR3 profiles were obtained from a genomic DNA template. TCRdb itself ran the reads through MiXCR, one entry per CDR3 protein. Among hundreds of thousands of distinct CDR3 sequences, 70% to 85% were seen once, and the ten largest hold over 35%. As to this clonotype: Its antigen is unidentified.

V was clipped by 5 bases and J by 7 bases, with 10 bases between them. CDR3 length: 12 residues. Germline CDR1 is SGHNT and CDR2 is YYREEE (reference sequence). Selection for sequencing was limited to patients who had shown CD8+CD57+ cell expansion by flow cytometry. The receptor was derived from a human donor with aplastic anemia. The genes are TRBV5-4 and TRBJ2-4; D might be TRBD2 (6 bases). Sequencing used sorted CD4+, CD8+, or CD8+CD57+ T cells (not recorded which) from PBMCs. CDR3 amino acids: CASSDGGNIQYF. Written as DNA, the CDR3 is TGTGCCAGCAGTGATGGGGGGAACATTCAGTACTTC.